This TCR beta chain was found in a study of shared clonotypes between healthy human individuals. Whole-study results and caveats: Researchers sampled only blood; tissue repertoires likely differ.

Per the germline V gene, CDR1 is MGHRA and CDR2 is YSYEKL. The CDR3 is made up of 15 amino acids. With V trimmed by 5 bases and J by 4 bases, 3 bases remained unmatched. Several immunoSEQ plates received, in even portions, the genomic DNA of each subset. Sequencing was performed with immunoSEQ multiplex PCR; in TCRdb, only in-frame clones are kept and a portion is missing. Of about 2 million clones listed, around 96% were seen once; the top ten hold less than 1.5%. Regarding this clone: Its antigen is not known.

Naive CD8 populations comprised CD45RO-negative cells positively selected for CCR7, excluding terminally differentiated effector memory CD45RA+ cells. Free of recent acute infections or vaccinations, the donors were healthy HIV-negative adults. Each donor was a Caucasian adult residing in Nashville, Tennessee. The sample taken for sequencing was naive CD8+ T cells sorted from blood. The source is a man between 18 and 35 years old in good health. V usage is TRBV4-1 and J usage is TRBJ2-1; 12 bases match TRBD2. The CDR3 loop is CASSYLAGGYNEQFF. Written as DNA, the CDR3 is TGCGCCAGCAGCTACCTAGCGGGAGGGTACAATGAGCAGTTCTTC.